One sample yielded the 19 T cell receptor beta chains listed below, sequenced in a study of blood T cells in healthy people across ages. A sample-barcoded 5' primer and a J-beta primer mix were used in a second PCR of roughly 7 to 12 cycles. TCRdb used MiXCR to reprocess the 5' RACE reads, holding one entry per CDR3 protein. Counted here are approximately 1,100,000 distinct CDR3 sequences, more than 40% occurring once; the ten biggest clones make up about 19%. Input material: blood. These receptors were taken from a woman between 55 and 75 years old in good health.

This clonotype was detected only a few times. This chain links TRBV20-1 with TRBJ2-3; D is unresolved. The CDR3 loop spans 13 amino acids. V shed 1 base and J shed 7 bases, with 12 bases lying between them. The germline CDR1 and CDR2 sequences are DFQATT and SNEGSKA (reference sequence). The CDR3 reads CSARASHTNTQYF. In nucleotides, the CDR3 is TGCAGTGCTAGAGCGTCCCACACGAATACGCAGTATTTT.

The chain combines TRBV9 with TRBJ2-5; D remains ambiguous. The J call may be wrong; the DNA end is better matched by TRBJ2-7. Germline lookup yields CDR1 SGDLS and CDR2 YYNGEE. The CDR3 is 13 residues long. The CDR3 is CASSERRSYEQYF. The CDR3 coding sequence is TGTGCCAGTAGTGAGCGACGCTCCTACGAGCAGTACTTC.

This clonotype showed up many times. The chain joins TRBV7-2 to TRBJ2-7, with 7 bases identical to TRBD1. With 5 bases clipped from V and 2 bases from J, the junction kept 9 bases outside the gene matches. Germline V gives CDR1 SGHTA, CDR2 FQGNSA. The CDR3 totals 15 residues. In DNA, the CDR3 is TGTGCCAGCAGCCCTCGACAGGGAGCCCCCTACGAGCAGTACTTC. Amino acid sequence: CASSPRQGAPYEQYF.

This clonotype appeared a few times. V gene TRBV5-6 combines with J gene TRBJ2-5; D not resolved. Germline values: CDR1 SGHDT, CDR2 YYEEEE. The CDR3 has 15 residues. The V end was cut by 4 bases, the J end by 3 bases, with 16 bases between. The CDR3 coding sequence is TGTGCCAGCAGCCCACCAGGCTGGGCCAAAGAGACCCAGTACTTC. It translates to CASSPPGWAKETQYF. Full variable domain (outside the CDR3, taken from reference TRBV5-6 and TRBJ2-5): DAGVTQSPTHLIKTRGQQVTLRCSPKSGHDTVSWYQQALGQGPQFIFQYYEEEERQRGNFPDRFSGHQFPNYSSELNVNALLLGDSALYLCASSPPGWAKETQYFGPGTRLLVL.

In its sample, this clonotype was seen a few times. In nucleotides, the CDR3 is TGTGCCAGCAGCCAAGGCGGGATCTGGGGGTACGAGCAGTACTTC. Translating it yields CASSQGGIWGYEQYF. V is TRBV14 and J is TRBJ2-7; possible D gene TRBD2, 6 bases. Per germline, CDR1 SGHDN and CDR2 FVKESK. This CDR3 has 15 residues. The germline V and J ends were trimmed by 1 base and 4 bases, with 14 bases remaining between them.

V and J are TRBV4-2 and TRBJ2-3; 13 nucleotides match TRBD2. Unmatched junction bases numbered 8, after V lost 7 bases and J lost 4 bases. The length of the CDR3 is 16 residues. Looked up from germline, CDR1 is LGHNA and CDR2 is YNFKEQ. The CDR3 DNA reads as TGTGCCAGCAACCGGACTAGCGGGAGAGGTGCAGATACGCAGTATTTT. This translates into CASNRTSGRGADTQYF.

This clonotype has more than one count but fewer than ten. The genes are TRBV27 and TRBJ2-1, with TRBD2 as a possible D gene (5 bases). CDR1 and CDR2 from the germline V gene are MNHEY and SMNVEV (reference sequence). The CDR3 has 16 amino acids. Trimming left V 0 bases short and J 2 bases short, with 11 bases between. CDR3 sequence reads: CASSLSGQRPYNEQFF. The CDR3 DNA is TGTGCCAGCAGTTTATCTGGCCAGCGGCCCTACAATGAGCAGTTCTTC.

The V gene is TRBV20-1, the J gene TRBJ2-7; perhaps D is TRBD1 or TRBD2 (5 bases each). The germline V gene has CDR1 DFQATT and CDR2 SNEGSKA (reference sequence). The V gene lost 0 bases and the J gene lost 3 bases, with 24 bases spanning the gap. The CDR3 has 18 amino acids. This chain's CDR3 is CSARDFLTEGPNLYEQYF. The CDR3 region has the DNA TGCAGTGCTAGAGACTTTTTAACCGAGGGACCGAACCTCTACGAGCAGTACTTC.

This clonotype was counted once. The V gene is TRBV13, the J gene TRBJ2-3, with 7 nucleotides matching TRBD2. Germline assignment: CDR1 PRHDT and CDR2 FYEKMQ (reference sequence). J was trimmed by 2 bases and V by 5 bases; bases with no gene match: 10. The CDR3 has 16 amino acids. The CDR3: CASSHLSSGHTDTQYF. The CDR3 nucleotides are TGTGCCAGCAGCCACCTATCTAGCGGCCACACAGATACGCAGTATTTT. Combining the CDR3 with reference TRBV13 and TRBJ2-3 gives the whole variable domain AAGVIQSPRHLIKEKRETATLKCYPIPRHDTVYWYQQGPGQDPQFLISFYEKMQSDKGSIPDRFSAQQFSDYHSELNMSSLELGDSALYFCASSHLSSGHTDTQYFGPGTRLTVL.

The genes are TRBV28 and TRBJ1-4, with D possibly being TRBD1 (5 bases). Trimming took 5 bases from V and 3 from J, leaving 13 bases between them. The CDR3 consists of 15 residues. Looked up from germline, CDR1 is MDHEN and CDR2 is SYDVKM. The CDR3 region is CASSQTRDPNEKLFF. CDR3 nucleotide sequence: TGTGCCAGCAGTCAGACCCGGGACCCTAATGAAAAACTGTTTTTT. The full variable domain, with the rest looked up from reference TRBV28 and TRBJ1-4, is DVKVTQSSRYLVKRTGEKVFLECVQDMDHENMFWYRQDPGLGLRLIYFSYDVKMKEKGDIPEGYSVSREKKERFSLILESASTNQTSMYLCASSQTRDPNEKLFFGSGTQLSVL.

This clonotype has only a few counts. The chain carries TRBV6-2 or TRBV6-3 and TRBJ2-1; D may be TRBD1 or TRBD2 (5 bases each). CDR3 length: 14 amino acids. Germline V CDR1 and CDR2: MNHEY, SVGEGT. V lost 8 bases to trimming and J lost 6 bases, with 17 bases between them. The CDR3 DNA is TGTGCCAGCTTGGGGGATCCATGGGCCAATGAGCAGTTCTTC. Protein product: CASLGDPWANEQFF.

This clonotype was observed at least ten times. The rearrangement joins TRBV19 to TRBJ1-2; D is ambiguous. V was clipped by 8 bases and J by 3 bases, with 10 bases between them. This CDR3 has 12 amino acids. Germline V gene data show CDR1 as LNHDA and CDR2 as SQIVND (reference sequence). The CDR3 region is CASLQRDYGYTF. In DNA, the CDR3 is TGTGCCAGTCTGCAGAGAGACTATGGCTACACCTTC.

CDR3 protein: CASSGDSRRDNEQFF. The CDR3 DNA reads as TGTGCCAGCAGTGGGGACAGCCGACGCGACAATGAGCAGTTCTTC. The chain carries TRBV12-3 or TRBV12-4 and TRBJ2-1; 7 positions match TRBD1. The CDR3 runs to 15 residues. The V gene end was trimmed by 5 bases and the J gene end by 5 bases; junction bases not matched to a gene: 9.

There are a few counts of this clonotype. The rearrangement links TRBV4-1 to TRBJ2-5, with D uncertain. Germline lookup yields CDR1 MGHRA and CDR2 YSYEKL. V lost 6 bases and J lost 3, with 11 bases in between. The CDR3 runs to 13 residues. CDR3 in DNA: TGCGCCAGCAGTAGGGCAGTAAAAGAGACCCAGTACTTC. It codes for CASSRAVKETQYF.

The chain is built from TRBV6-1 and TRBJ2-2; 12 bases align to TRBD2. The CDR3 consists of 19 residues. The germline CDR1 and CDR2 sequences are MNHNS and SASEGT. V gave up 4 bases and J gave up 3 bases; unmatched junction bases: 12. This chain's CDR3 is CASSASSVLAGGDTGELFF. CDR3 DNA sequence: TGTGCCAGCAGTGCTTCGTCGGTACTAGCGGGAGGCGACACCGGGGAGCTGTTTTTT.

This clonotype was counted between two and nine times. This chain links TRBV27 with TRBJ1-4; 7 bases line up with TRBD1. J was trimmed by 6 bases and V by 2 bases; bases with no gene match: 6. This CDR3 spans 15 amino acids. In germline, CDR1 is MNHEY, CDR2 SMNVEV (reference sequence). The chain's CDR3 is CASSLDQGGDEKLFF. The CDR3 DNA sequence: TGTGCCAGCAGTTTAGATCAGGGGGGAGATGAAAAACTGTTTTTT. Full variable domain (rest looked up from reference TRBV27 and TRBJ1-4): EAQVTQNPRYLITVTGKKLTVTCSQNMNHEYMSWYRQDPGLGLRQIYYSMNVEVTDKGDVPEGYKVSRKEKRNFPLILESPSPNQTSLYFCASSLDQGGDEKLFFGSGTQLSVL.

This clonotype was seen ten or more times. The chain employs TRBV4-2 and TRBJ2-7; D is perhaps TRBD1 (6 bases). CDR3 length: 15 amino acids. V dropped 0 bases and J dropped 7 bases, with 16 bases sitting between them. The germline gives CDR1 LGHNA, CDR2 YNFKEQ. The CDR3 loop reads CASSQDRGNPNEQYF. Written as DNA, the CDR3 is TGTGCCAGCAGCCAAGACAGGGGAAACCCGAATGAGCAGTACTTC.

The chain uses TRBV4-1 and TRBJ2-1; 7 bases are a match to TRBD1. CDR3 length equals 19 residues. Germline V gene sequence: CDR1 MGHRA, CDR2 YSYEKL. Losses at the gene ends were 1 base for V and 3 bases for J; bases not matched to a gene: 15. CDR3 region: CASSQGGTALVSNYNEQFF. The CDR3 DNA reads as TGCGCCAGCAGCCAAGGTGGGACAGCCCTAGTTTCAAACTACAATGAGCAGTTCTTC.

The genes are TRBV5-6 and TRBJ1-2; no clear D gene. The germline gives CDR1 SGHDT, CDR2 YYEEEE. There are 14 residues in the CDR3. V lost 4 bases and J 2 bases, leaving 12 bases between the germline ends. CDR3 sequence: CASSLPSANYGYTF. For the CDR3, the DNA is TGTGCCAGCAGCCTGCCTTCAGCCAACTATGGCTACACCTTC.